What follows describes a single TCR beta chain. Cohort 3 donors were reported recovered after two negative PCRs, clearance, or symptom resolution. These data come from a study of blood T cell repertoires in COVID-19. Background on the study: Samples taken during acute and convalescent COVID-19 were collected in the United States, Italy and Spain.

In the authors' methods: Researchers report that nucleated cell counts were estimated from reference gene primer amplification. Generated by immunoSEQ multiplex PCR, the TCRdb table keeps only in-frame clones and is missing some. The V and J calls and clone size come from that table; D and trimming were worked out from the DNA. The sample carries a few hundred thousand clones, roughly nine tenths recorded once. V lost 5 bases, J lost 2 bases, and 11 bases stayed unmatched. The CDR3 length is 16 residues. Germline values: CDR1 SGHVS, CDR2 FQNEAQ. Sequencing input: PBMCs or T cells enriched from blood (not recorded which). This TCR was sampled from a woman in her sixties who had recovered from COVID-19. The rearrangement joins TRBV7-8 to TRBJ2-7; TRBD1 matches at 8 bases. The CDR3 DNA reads TGTGCCAGCAGCAAAATCCGCCGACAGGGGACCTACGAGCAGTACTTC. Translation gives CASSKIRRQGTYEQYF.